This TCR beta chain comes out of a study of regulatory T cells in long-lasting Graves disease. The sample's time point: newly diagnosed GD, antithyroid drugs for less than 3 months. PBMCs were the source of the RNA used for TCR sequencing. General study points: Lower TCR diversity was seen in persistent Graves' patients than in newly diagnosed ones.

On this clonotype: Its antigen is still unknown.

Libraries of TCR beta came from iRepertoire HTBI primers plus Arm-PCR of CDR3 regions. From the multiplex PCR reads, TCRdb called clonotypes with MiXCR, one entry per CDR3 protein. The sample yields under 450,000 distinct CDR3 sequences, roughly 16% seen once. This same sample was also part of a study on T cells in Graves' hyperthyroidism and ophthalmopathy. As that study records: Ophthalmopathy was identified by the model a median around 5.9 months ahead of onset.

The receptor's source is a woman younger than 35 with Graves disease. The sequencing here drew on peripheral blood mononuclear cells (PBMCs), taken at new diagnosis, from a patient treated with antithyroid drugs.

CDR3 in amino acids: CSARPSAGYNEQFF. The CDR3, as DNA: TGCAGTGCTAGACCTAGCGCGGGATACAATGAGCAGTTCTTC. The chain carries TRBV20-1 and TRBJ2-1; maybe TRBD2 (6 bases). The CDR3 runs 14 residues. V shed 2 bases and J shed 4 bases, with 12 bases lying between them. Germline V gives CDR1 DFQATT, CDR2 SNEGSKA (reference sequence).